This T cell receptor beta chain originates from a study of T cell repertoires in ileal Crohn's disease. Study information: About half received postoperative treatment, approximately 12 with thiopurines and around 18 anti-TNF.

Study-wide results and limits: Endoscopic recurrence occurred in every patient whose clonality exceeded 26.8%. Mucosal expansions were suggested to be mainly CD8 T cells.

Note on this clone: The antigen is not known.

Eligibility required adulthood, ileal or ileocolonic Crohn's disease and indicated ileocolonic resection. Trimming left V 0 bases short and J 3 bases short, with 14 bases between. The CDR3 is made up of 17 amino acids. From germline, CDR1 is LNHNV and CDR2 YYDKDF (reference sequence). Clones were read by immunoSEQ multiplex PCR, and TCRdb kept only the in-frame ones, dropping some. The table includes approximately 2,300 clones, about 96% detected once. The chain is built from TRBV15 and TRBJ1-4, with a weak D call TRBD1 (5 bases). Specimen: ileal tissue. The TCR comes from an adult with Crohn's disease. CDR3 loop: CATSRDYQGASNEKLFF. The CDR3 coding sequence is TGTGCCACCAGCAGAGATTACCAGGGTGCATCTAATGAAAAACTGTTTTTT.